This T cell receptor (beta chain) was identified in a study of response to subunit inactivated influenza vaccine. TCRdb recomputed calls from the RT-PCR reads with MiXCR, one row per CDR3 protein. There are hundreds of thousands of distinct CDR3 sequences in the sample; approximately 7.1% occur only once, and approximately 12% lies in the top ten. CDR1 and CDR2 (germline): DFQATT, SNEGSKA (reference sequence). The length of the CDR3 is 12 residues. Trimming removed 6 bases from V and 6 bases from J, with 13 bases in between. This clonotype was seen more than once but under ten times. V gene TRBV20-1 combines with J gene TRBJ2-3; TRBD2 might be the D (6 bases). The clonotype originates from a man aged 50-75 years who received an inactivated influenza vaccine. Sequencing used PBMCs from blood, obtained less than 30 months after vaccination. The CDR3 DNA follows: TGCAGTGCGGAAACCCGGGGGGATACGCAGTATTTT. Its protein product is CSAETRGDTQYF.